The clone carrying this TCR beta chain came up a few times. Its antigen is still unknown. Using its own MiXCR run on the reads, TCRdb lists one record per CDR3 protein. In the table there are roughly 230,000 distinct CDR3 sequences, about 15% of which are singletons. These data are taken from a study of T cell repertoires in cytomegalovirus infection. Whole-study context: Public TCR beta signatures were indicative of both CMV infection and a matching HLA type. Study observations and caveats: The ex vivo response showed dominance by HLA-C-restricted CMV-specific TCR beta clonotypes. Summed frequency of shared TCR beta families picked out CMV carriers who also had the relevant HLA.

After removal of 1 base from V and 4 bases from J, the junction contained 4 bases not matched to a gene. Germline V gene data show CDR1 as SQVTM and CDR2 as ANQGSEA. The CDR3 loop spans 15 amino acids. The TCR sequence derives from a human donor in good health (CMV status not recorded). Some clones in this sample may be carry-over from other donors' samples. Input material: CD8+ T cells from PBMCs. The V and J genes are TRBV29-1 and TRBJ2-1; 10 bases align to TRBD2. CDR3 protein: CSVEASGGLYNEQFF. CDR3 nucleotides: TGCAGCGTTGAAGCTAGCGGGGGCCTTTACAATGAGCAGTTCTTC.